Detailed here is one T cell receptor (beta chain). What antigen it recognizes has not been identified. There are no base qualities to consult, and no much larger clone falls within one base. Systemically healthy Caucasian individuals from Russia, over 30 in total and aged roughly 6 to 100 years, were included as donors. Each donor gave approximately 10 milliliters of peripheral blood, collected into EDTA-treated Vacutainer tubes. Ficoll-Paque density-gradient centrifugation was used to isolate PBMCs, with at least 7 million per sample. Total RNA, at least 5 micrograms per sample, was extracted from PBMCs with Trizol reagent. Naive CD45RAhigh/CD27high T cell percentages were measured by flow cytometry on a PBMC aliquot from every donor. The receptor library was made with 5' RACE. These reads were obtained on an Illumina HiSeq 2500. A second about 7 to 11 cycle PCR used a sample-barcoded 5' primer and a J-beta primer mix. A template-switch 5' adaptor carrying 12 random nucleotides introduced a unique molecular identifier onto each TCR beta cDNA molecule. At least 3 million CDR3-containing paired-end reads were obtained from each sample. First-strand cDNA was synthesized from all RNA with the Mint cDNA synthesis kit, primed by a TRBC-specific oligonucleotide. All cDNA was treated with uracil-DNA glycosylase and then went through a first 18-cycle PCR with the universal primers M1SS and BC2_uni_R. As for the original processing: For normalization, 1 million high-quality reads were randomly selected from each sample, with every read carrying a distinct molecular identifier. Instead of being binned into consensus sequences, reads that shared molecular identifiers were thrown out. CDR3 identification, clonotype clustering and error correction used MiTCR with a Q25 quality threshold and the strictest error-elimination algorithm. A nonparametric unseen species model with Euler transformation was used to estimate a lower bound on total TCR beta diversity. TCRdb reworked the public reads: Q25 trimming with fastp, MiXCR clone assembly, productive beta chains retained. CDR3 protein duplicates are merged, each entry listing the most common genes and DNA. TCRdb's processing, not the authors' own work, is the source of the V and J calls. The sample data list approximately 1.5 million distinct CDR3 sequences, and 34% of these were observed just once. The ten largest account for about 11% of the sample.

This entry comes from a study of blood T cells in healthy people across ages (dated by TCRdb to about 2015). About the investigation overall: In model experiments, template switching captured about one uniquely barcoded TCR beta cDNA molecule for every two T cells. The donors were split into four age groups: young (average around 15 years), middle-aged (39), aged (roughly 60) and long-lived (roughly 77). To avoid experimental bias, donors of different ages were spread randomly across the sequencing lanes. Two additional independent replicas of 1 million unique cDNA reads from the same blood draw were analyzed for two donors (one aged 18 to 30 and one aged 80 or older). Using deep sequencing normalized with unique cDNA molecular identifiers, the study measured how TCR beta repertoire diversity changes with age.

Sequences LGHNA (CDR1) and YNFKEQ (CDR2) are obtained from the germline V gene. Its CDR3 holds 16 amino acids, cysteine through phenylalanine. The DNA shown is the 48-base CDR3, in frame from base 1. V and J are truncated by 0 bases and 3 bases respectively, leaving an intervening sequence of 15 bases. Findings and caveats that apply to the study as a whole: As age increased, observed TCR beta diversity per million T cells dropped in a roughly linear way, and a significant reduction was already evident by age 40. The CMV infection status of donors was not known, potentially confounding age-related changes in expanded clonotypes. A strong correlation was found between observed TCR beta diversity and the percentage of naive T cells measured by flow cytometry. Total diversity estimates from one million sequenced T cells were considered lower bounds and underestimates. The long-lived group showed more naive CD4+ T cells, fewer expanded clones and increased TCR diversity than the aged group, suggesting age selection. Because profiling used bulk unsorted PBMCs, naive and antigen-experienced compartments could not be compared conclusively.

Recombination connected TRBV4-2 to TRBJ2-7; TRBD1 might be the D gene, on 5 matching bases. This clonotype was obtained from a woman between 25 and 40 years old in good health. Input material: blood. CDR3 reads: CASSQESQTEDYEQYF. In nucleotides, the sequence is TGTGCCAGCAGCCAAGAATCCCAGACAGAGGACTACGAGCAGTACTTC.